The 6 T cell receptor beta chains listed next were all sequenced from one sample in a study of blood T cells in healthy people across ages. Alongside a J-beta primer mix, a sample-barcoded 5' primer served in a second PCR lasting about 7 to 12 cycles. TCRdb reprocessed the 5' RACE reads with MiXCR, giving one entry per CDR3 protein. The top ten hold over 10% of the sample, which has 650,000 to 1,000,000 distinct CDR3 sequences, 30% to 45% seen once. Sequencing used blood. The source of these receptors is a man aged 18 to 30 in good health.

In its sample, this clonotype was seen many times. The chain links TRBV13 to TRBJ2-1; 8 bases line up with TRBD2. Trimming took 0 bases from V and 2 from J; bases not matched to a gene: 0. This CDR3 is 15 amino acids long. Germline V CDR1 and CDR2: PRHDT, FYEKMQ (reference sequence). For the CDR3, the DNA is TGTGCCAGCAGCTTAGGGCGGGGGGCCTACAATGAGCAGTTCTTC. This codes for CASSLGRGAYNEQFF.

The chain combines TRBV29-1 with TRBJ2-1; no clear D. TRBJ2-7 explains the end of the DNA better; the J call may be wrong. The germline V gene has CDR1 SQVTM and CDR2 ANQGSEA. This CDR3 region has 12 residues. As DNA, the CDR3 is TGCAGCGTTGAAGGGTACGGAAATGAGCAGTACTTC. It codes for CSVEGYGNEQYF.

This clonotype was counted once. The gene calls are TRBV25-1 and TRBJ1-4; TRBD1 agrees at 9 bases. The CDR3 contains 15 residues. Germline CDR1 reads MGHDK; CDR2 reads SYGVNS. V dropped 0 bases and J dropped 8; count of bases not matched to a gene: 4. As DNA, the CDR3 is TGTGCCAGCAGTGAATATACAGGGGGCATCGAAAAACTGTTTTTT. It yields the protein CASSEYTGGIEKLFF.

In this sample, this clonotype turned up a few times. This chain joins TRBV20-1 and TRBJ2-7; no clear D. V was trimmed by 6 bases and J by 2 bases, leaving 14 bases between them. Germline V gives CDR1 DFQATT, CDR2 SNEGSKA (reference sequence). This CDR3 is 13 amino acids long. This CDR3 is CSANMLGTYEQYF. In DNA, the CDR3 is TGCAGTGCCAACATGCTAGGCACCTACGAGCAGTACTTC.

This clonotype was observed at least ten times. The rearrangement uses TRBV5-1 and TRBJ2-3; TRBD1 is a possible D gene (6 bases). Germline V gives CDR1 SGHRS, CDR2 YFSETQ. This CDR3 region has 15 residues. The V and J ends lost 1 base and 3 bases respectively, with 12 bases between them. The CDR3: CASSLFTGQTDTQYF. The CDR3 region has the DNA TGCGCCAGCAGCTTGTTTACCGGACAGACAGATACGCAGTATTTT. Full variable domain (missing parts from reference TRBV5-1 and TRBJ2-3): KAGVTQTPRYLIKTRGQQVTLSCSPISGHRSVSWYQQTPGQGLQFLFEYFSETQRNKGNFPGRFSGRQFSNSRSEMNVSTLELGDSALYLCASSLFTGQTDTQYFGPGTRLTVL.

This clonotype was observed a single time. The limits of the CDR3 on the DNA are not certain, so only TCRdb's listed CDR3 is given. V usage is TRBV28 and J usage is TRBJ2-2; the D call TRBD1 from the table was never checked on the DNA. Germline lookup yields CDR1 MDHEN and CDR2 SYDVKM. Inclusive of both ends, the CDR3 amounts to 23 amino acids. This CDR3 reads CATRRQVFNSPLHFGNGTGELFF.